The source of this T cell receptor (beta chain) is a study of technical replicates of blood from a handful of donors (dated by TCRdb to 2016 to 2017). In the case of this clone: This receptor's antigen is unknown. A junction boundary mismatches the germline segment, possibly from a read error.

Receptors were amplified or captured by the immunoSEQ multiplex PCR assay. The clones in this table, taken by TCRdb from immuneACCESS, are in-frame only. Not every clone is retained; where verified, under half of the shortfall comes from an unresolved V gene, and the cause of the rest is unknown. This sample gives more than 75,000 clones in total; 96% of them show up just once. The ten top clones hold more than 0.35% of the sample. The CDR3 holds 16 amino acids from the cysteine to the phenylalanine. Of all the DNA, just the CDR3 is kept, 48 bases in frame from base 1. Based on the germline V gene (reference sequence), the CDR1 and CDR2 sequences are SSHAT and FNYEAQ.

The source of this sequence is a human donor in good health. The sample taken for sequencing was T cells isolated from PBMCs. The sequence joins TRBV7-7 to TRBJ2-1; 9 bases in between match TRBD2. In nucleotide form, the sequence is TGTGCTAGCAGCTTAAGGGCAGCGGGAGGTATGGATGAGCAGTTCTTC. The resulting protein is CASSLRAAGGMDEQFF.